These 5 T cell receptor beta chains share one sample of origin, sequenced in a study of T cells after posttransplantation cyclophosphamide listed by TCRdb under 2016. Library method: the immunoSEQ multiplex PCR assay. TCRdb's version of the immuneACCESS table is confined to in-frame rearrangements and falls short of the full clone set. An unresolved V gene accounts for under half of the shortfall where checked; the remainder is of unknown origin. Within this sample are about 28,000 clones, with 80% to 90% of them counted one time only. Around 3.5% of the sample lies in the top ten. Sequenced sample: PBMCs. The receptor source for this set is a middle-aged man.

J is TRBJ2-3 and V is TRBV5-4; 11 bases agree with TRBD2. Germline V CDR1 and CDR2: SGHNT, YYREEE (reference sequence). This CDR3 has 20 residues. The junction had 23 bases not matched to a gene; V was cut back by 4 bases and J by 7 bases. As DNA, the CDR3 is TGTGCCAGCAGCAAAGGACAGGGTGTTTTCCTAGCGGGAGGTCGAAATACGCAGTATTTT. Its translation is CASSKGQGVFLAGGRNTQYF.

This chain joins TRBV5-4 and TRBJ2-7; D gene unclear. V shed 4 bases and J shed 2 bases, with 10 bases lying between them. In germline, CDR1 is SGHNT, CDR2 YYREEE (reference sequence). The length of the CDR3 is 13 residues. DNA of the CDR3: TGTGCCAGCAGCGGCGGTCAAACCTACGAGCAGTACTTC. Translation gives CASSGGQTYEQYF.

J is TRBJ2-3 and V is TRBV6-5; D is unclear. V gave up 6 bases and J gave up 0 bases, with 7 bases separating them. The germline V gene has CDR1 MNHEY and CDR2 SVGAGI. The CDR3 is 13 amino acids. The CDR3 DNA is TGTGCCAGCAGAAGACTTAGCACAGATACGCAGTATTTT. It translates to CASRRLSTDTQYF.

The rearrangement joins TRBV27 to TRBJ1-6; the match to TRBD1 covers 8 bases. CDR1 is MNHEY and CDR2 is SMNVEV in the germline V gene (reference sequence). The length of the CDR3 is 21 residues. V lost 5 bases, J lost 2 bases, and 20 bases stayed unmatched. In DNA form, the CDR3 reads TGTGCCAGCAGTCCCGAATACGACAGGGGATATAGTAGGACCTATAATTCACCCCTCCACTTT. Its translation is CASSPEYDRGYSRTYNSPLHF.

Concerning this clone itself: Other DNA sequences from this sample encode an identical CDR3 as well. The DNA for the CDR3 is TGTGCCAGCAGCACGGGCCCGGAGGGGCTTGGCGATAATTCCCCCCTCCACTTT. Translation gives CASSTGPEGLGDNSPLHF. This chain uses TRBV21-1 with TRBJ1-6. TRBV21-1 is shown as a pseudogene. This CDR3 contains 18 residues.